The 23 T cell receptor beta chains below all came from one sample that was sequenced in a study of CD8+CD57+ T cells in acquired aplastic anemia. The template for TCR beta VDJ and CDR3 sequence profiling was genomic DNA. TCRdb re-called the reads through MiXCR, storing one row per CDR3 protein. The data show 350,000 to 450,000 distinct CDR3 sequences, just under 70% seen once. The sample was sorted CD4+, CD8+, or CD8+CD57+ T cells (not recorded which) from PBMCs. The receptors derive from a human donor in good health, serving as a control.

The CDR3 reads CASSPVEDQPQHF. The CDR3 DNA reads as TGTGCCAGTAGCCCGGTAGAAGATCAGCCCCAGCATTTT. The V and J genes are TRBV19 and TRBJ1-5; no firm D call. The CDR3 has 13 amino acids. Deletions cut 6 bases from V and 5 bases from J, with 11 bases between. The V gene's germline CDR1 is LNHDA and CDR2 SQIVND (reference sequence).

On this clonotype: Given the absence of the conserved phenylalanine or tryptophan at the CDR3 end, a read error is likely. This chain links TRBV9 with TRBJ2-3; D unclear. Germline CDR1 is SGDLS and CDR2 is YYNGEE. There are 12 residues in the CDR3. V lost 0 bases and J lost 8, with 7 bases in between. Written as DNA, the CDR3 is TGTGCCAGCAGCGTAGGCGAGAGTACGCAGTATTCT. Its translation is CASSVGESTQYS.

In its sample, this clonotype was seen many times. The DNA for the CDR3 is TGTGCCAGCAAAAAGGCTTCAAACACTGAAGCTTTCTTT. This encodes CASKKASNTEAFF. J is TRBJ1-1 and V is TRBV3-1, with D unclear. V lost 7 bases and J 2 bases, leaving 11 bases between the germline ends. This CDR3 comprises 13 residues. Per the germline V gene, CDR1 is LGHDT and CDR2 is YNNKEL (reference sequence).

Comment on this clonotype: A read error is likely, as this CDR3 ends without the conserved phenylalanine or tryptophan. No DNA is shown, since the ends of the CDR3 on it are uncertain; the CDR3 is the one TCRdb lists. The CDR3 reads CASSFVGDQETQY. V gene TRBV7-9 combines with J gene TRBJ1-5; the table names TRBD1, a call not compared with the DNA. The V gene's germline CDR1 is SEHNR and CDR2 FQNEAQ (reference sequence). The CDR3 sequence runs 13 residues, both termini included.

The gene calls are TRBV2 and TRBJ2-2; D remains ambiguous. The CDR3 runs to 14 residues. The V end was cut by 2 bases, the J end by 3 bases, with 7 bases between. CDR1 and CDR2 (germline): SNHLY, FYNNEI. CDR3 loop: CASSELAYTGELFF. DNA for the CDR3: TGTGCCAGCAGTGAATTGGCCTACACCGGGGAGCTGTTTTTT.

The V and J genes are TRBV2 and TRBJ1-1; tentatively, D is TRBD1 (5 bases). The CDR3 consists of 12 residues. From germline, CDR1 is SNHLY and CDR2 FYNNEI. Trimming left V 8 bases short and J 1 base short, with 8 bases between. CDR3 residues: CASPGQNTEAFF. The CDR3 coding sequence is TGTGCCAGCCCAGGACAGAACACTGAAGCTTTCTTT.

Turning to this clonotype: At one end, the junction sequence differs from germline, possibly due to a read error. The CDR3 region has the DNA TGTGCCAGCACCGTGGGTCGGGCTGGATCCCTCCGCTTT. It translates to CASTVGRAGSLRF. The rearrangement uses TRBV9 and TRBJ1-6; D ambiguous. The CDR3 sequence is 13 residues long. Germline V gives CDR1 SGDLS, CDR2 YYNGEE.

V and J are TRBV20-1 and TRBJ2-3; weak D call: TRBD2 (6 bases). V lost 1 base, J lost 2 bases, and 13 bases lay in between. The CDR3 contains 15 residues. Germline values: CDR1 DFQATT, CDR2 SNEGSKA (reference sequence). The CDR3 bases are TGCAGTGCTAGAGGGGCTAGCGAAGACACAGATACGCAGTATTTT. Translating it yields CSARGASEDTDTQYF.

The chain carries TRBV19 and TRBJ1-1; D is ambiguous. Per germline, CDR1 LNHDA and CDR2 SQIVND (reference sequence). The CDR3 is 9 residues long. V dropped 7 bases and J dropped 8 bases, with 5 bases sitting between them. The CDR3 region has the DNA TGTGCCAGTACTACAGAAGCTTTCTTT. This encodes CASTTEAFF. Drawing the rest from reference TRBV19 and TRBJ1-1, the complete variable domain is DGGITQSPKYLFRKEGQNVTLSCEQNLNHDAMYWYRQDPGQGLRLIYYSQIVNDFQKGDIAEGYSVSREKKESFPLTVTSAQKNPTAFYLCASTTEAFFGQGTRLTVV.

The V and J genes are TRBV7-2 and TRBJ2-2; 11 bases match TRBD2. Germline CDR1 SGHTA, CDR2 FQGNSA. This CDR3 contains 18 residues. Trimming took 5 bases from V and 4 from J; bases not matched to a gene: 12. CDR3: CASSQPLAGGQSTGELFF. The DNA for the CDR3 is TGTGCCAGCAGCCAACCCTTAGCGGGGGGGCAATCCACCGGGGAGCTGTTTTTT.

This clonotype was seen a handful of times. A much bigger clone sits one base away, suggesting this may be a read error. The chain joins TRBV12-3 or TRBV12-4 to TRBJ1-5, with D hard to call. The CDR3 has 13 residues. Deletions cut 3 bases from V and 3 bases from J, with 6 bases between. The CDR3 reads CASSFGINQPQHF. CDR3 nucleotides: TGTGCCAGCAGTTTCGGGATCAATCAGCCCCAGCATTTT.

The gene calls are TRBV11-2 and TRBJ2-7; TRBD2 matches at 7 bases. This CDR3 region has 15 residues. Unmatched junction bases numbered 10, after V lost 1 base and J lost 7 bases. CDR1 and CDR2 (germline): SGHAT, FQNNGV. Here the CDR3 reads CASSLGGLGAREQYF. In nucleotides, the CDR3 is TGTGCCAGCAGCTTAGGCGGACTAGGGGCGCGGGAGCAGTACTTC.

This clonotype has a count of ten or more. CDR3 coding DNA: TGCGCCAGCAGCCAAGATTCCCGGGGGAAAGTCCTGAACACTGAAGCTTTCTTT. Translating it yields CASSQDSRGKVLNTEAFF. This chain links TRBV4-1 with TRBJ1-1, with D tentatively TRBD1 (5 bases). Germline lookup yields CDR1 MGHRA and CDR2 YSYEKL. CDR3 length: 18 residues. Trimming removed 0 bases at V and 0 bases at J, with 17 bases between.

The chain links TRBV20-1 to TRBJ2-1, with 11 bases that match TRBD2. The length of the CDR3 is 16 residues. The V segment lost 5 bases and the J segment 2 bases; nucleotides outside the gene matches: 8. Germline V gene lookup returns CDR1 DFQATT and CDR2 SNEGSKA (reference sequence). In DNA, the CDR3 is TGCAGTGCTCTTCTAGCGGGGGGCGCGACCTACAATGAGCAGTTCTTC. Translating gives CSALLAGGATYNEQFF.

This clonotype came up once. The CDR3 loop reads CSARRDLAGADTQYF. The CDR3 nucleotides are TGCAGTGCTAGACGGGACCTAGCTGGCGCAGATACGCAGTATTTT. The rearrangement joins TRBV20-1 to TRBJ2-3; D may match TRBD1 or TRBD2 (5 bases each). Germline V gene sequence: CDR1 DFQATT, CDR2 SNEGSKA (reference sequence). V dropped 2 bases and J dropped 4 bases, with 16 bases sitting between them. This CDR3 contains 15 residues.

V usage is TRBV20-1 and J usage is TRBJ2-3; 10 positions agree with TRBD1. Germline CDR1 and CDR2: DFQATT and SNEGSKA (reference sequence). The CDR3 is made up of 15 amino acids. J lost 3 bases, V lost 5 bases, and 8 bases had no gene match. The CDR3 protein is CSASWDRGGTDTQYF. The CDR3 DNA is TGCAGTGCTTCCTGGGACAGGGGTGGAACAGATACGCAGTATTTT.

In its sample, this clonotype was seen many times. CDR3 residues: CASAGGRGPLSGELFF. In DNA, the CDR3 is TGTGCCAGCGCGGGGGGGCGGGGGCCTTTGTCCGGGGAGCTGTTTTTT. The chain combines TRBV7-2 with TRBJ2-2; TRBD2 aligns across 9 bases. The ends lost 8 bases at V and 6 bases at J; junction bases unmatched: 13. The CDR3 loop spans 16 amino acids. CDR1 SGHTA and CDR2 FQGNSA come from the germline V gene. The variable domain in full, with the rest retrieved from reference TRBV7-2 and TRBJ2-2, is GAGVSQSPSNKVTEKGKDVELRCDPISGHTALYWYRQSLGQGLEFLIYFQGNSAPDKSGLPSDRFSAERTGGSVSTLTIQRTQQEDSAVYLCASAGGRGPLSGELFFGEGSRLTVL.

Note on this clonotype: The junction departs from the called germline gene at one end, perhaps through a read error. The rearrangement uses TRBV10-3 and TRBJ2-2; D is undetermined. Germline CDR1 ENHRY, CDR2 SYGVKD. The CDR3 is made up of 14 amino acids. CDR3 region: CAVTGPAFPGGLFF. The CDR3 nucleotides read TGTGCCGTCACTGGGCCCGCCTTCCCCGGTGGGCTGTTCTTC.

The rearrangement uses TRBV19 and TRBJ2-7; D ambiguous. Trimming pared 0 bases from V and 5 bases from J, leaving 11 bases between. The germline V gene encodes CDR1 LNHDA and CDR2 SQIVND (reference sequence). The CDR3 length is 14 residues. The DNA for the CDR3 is TGTGCCAGTAGTATAGATCTTAATGGTGACGAGCAGTACTTC. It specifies CASSIDLNGDEQYF.

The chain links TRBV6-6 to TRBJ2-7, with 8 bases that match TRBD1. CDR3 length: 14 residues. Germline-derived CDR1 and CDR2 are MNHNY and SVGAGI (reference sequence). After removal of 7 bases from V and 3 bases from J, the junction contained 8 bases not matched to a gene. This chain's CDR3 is CASNGQGLGYEQYF. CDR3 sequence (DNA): TGTGCCAGCAATGGACAGGGTTTGGGCTACGAGCAGTACTTC.

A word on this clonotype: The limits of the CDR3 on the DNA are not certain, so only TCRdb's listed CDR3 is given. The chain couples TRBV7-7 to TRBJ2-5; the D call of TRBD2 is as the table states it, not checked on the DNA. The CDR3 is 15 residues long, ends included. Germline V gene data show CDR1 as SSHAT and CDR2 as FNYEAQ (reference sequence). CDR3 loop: CARRALAQIRSILYF.

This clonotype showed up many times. This chain's CDR3 is CSVEFSGQNTDTQYF. DNA of the CDR3: TGCAGCGTTGAATTTTCGGGACAGAATACAGATACGCAGTATTTT. The J gene is TRBJ2-3, the V gene TRBV29-1; TRBD1 aligns across 7 bases. The germline CDR1 and CDR2 sequences are SQVTM and ANQGSEA. This CDR3 is 15 amino acids long. V was clipped by 2 bases and J by 3 bases; unmatched bases: 8.

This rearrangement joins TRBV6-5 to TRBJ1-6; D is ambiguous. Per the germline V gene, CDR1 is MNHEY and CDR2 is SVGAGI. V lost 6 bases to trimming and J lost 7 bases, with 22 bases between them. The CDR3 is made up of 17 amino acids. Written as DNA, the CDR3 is TGTGCCAGCAGGAGGAGACCGGTTCAAGCTATAAATTCACCCCTCCACTTT. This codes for CASRRRPVQAINSPLHF.